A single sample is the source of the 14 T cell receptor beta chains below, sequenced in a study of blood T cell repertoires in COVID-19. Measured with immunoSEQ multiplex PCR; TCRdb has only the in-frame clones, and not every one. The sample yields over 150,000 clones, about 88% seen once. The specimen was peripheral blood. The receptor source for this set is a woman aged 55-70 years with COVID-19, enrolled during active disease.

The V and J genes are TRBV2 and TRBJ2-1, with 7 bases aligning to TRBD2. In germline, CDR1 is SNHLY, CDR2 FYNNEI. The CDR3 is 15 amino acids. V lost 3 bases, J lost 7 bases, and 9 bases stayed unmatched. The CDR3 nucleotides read TGTGCCAGCAGTGATTCTAGCGGACCCCGAAATGAGCAGTTCTTC. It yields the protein CASSDSSGPRNEQFF.

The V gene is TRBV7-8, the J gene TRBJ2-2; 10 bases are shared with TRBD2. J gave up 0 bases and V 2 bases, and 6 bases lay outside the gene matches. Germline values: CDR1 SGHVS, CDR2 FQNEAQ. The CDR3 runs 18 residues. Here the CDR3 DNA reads TGTGCCAGCAGCTTATATCCTAGCGGGGGCCCGAACACCGGGGAGCTGTTTTTT. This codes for CASSLYPSGGPNTGELFF.

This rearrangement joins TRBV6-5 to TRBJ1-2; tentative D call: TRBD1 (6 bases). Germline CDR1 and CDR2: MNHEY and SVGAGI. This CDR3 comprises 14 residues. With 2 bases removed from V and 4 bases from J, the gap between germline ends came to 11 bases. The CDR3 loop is CASSYGRGFYGYTF. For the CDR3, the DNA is TGTGCCAGCAGTTACGGGAGGGGGTTCTATGGCTACACCTTC.

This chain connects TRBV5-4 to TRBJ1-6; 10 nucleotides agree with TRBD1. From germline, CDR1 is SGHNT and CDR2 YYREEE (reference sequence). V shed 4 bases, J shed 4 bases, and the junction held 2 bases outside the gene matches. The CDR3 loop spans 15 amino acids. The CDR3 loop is CASSLGQGYNSPLHF. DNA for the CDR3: TGTGCCAGCAGCCTGGGACAGGGGTATAATTCACCCCTCCACTTT.

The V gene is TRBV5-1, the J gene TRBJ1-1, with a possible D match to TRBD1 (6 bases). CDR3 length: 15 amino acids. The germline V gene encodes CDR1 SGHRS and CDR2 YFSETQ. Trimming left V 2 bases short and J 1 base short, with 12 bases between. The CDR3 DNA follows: TGCGCCAGCAGCTTCGGACAGCCCCAGAACACTGAAGCTTTCTTT. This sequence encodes CASSFGQPQNTEAFF. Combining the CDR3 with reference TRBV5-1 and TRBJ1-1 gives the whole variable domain KAGVTQTPRYLIKTRGQQVTLSCSPISGHRSVSWYQQTPGQGLQFLFEYFSETQRNKGNFPGRFSGRQFSNSRSEMNVSTLELGDSALYLCASSFGQPQNTEAFFGQGTRLTVV.

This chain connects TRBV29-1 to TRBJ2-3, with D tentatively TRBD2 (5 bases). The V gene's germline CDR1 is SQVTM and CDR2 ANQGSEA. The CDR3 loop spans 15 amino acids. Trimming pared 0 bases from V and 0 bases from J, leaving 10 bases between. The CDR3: CSVEEGRTSTDTQYF. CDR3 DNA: TGCAGCGTTGAAGAGGGGAGAACTAGCACAGATACGCAGTATTTT.

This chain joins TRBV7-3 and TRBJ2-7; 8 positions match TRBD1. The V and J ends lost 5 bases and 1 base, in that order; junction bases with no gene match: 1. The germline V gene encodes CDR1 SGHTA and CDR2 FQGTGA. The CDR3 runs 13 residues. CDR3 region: CASSRDRSYEQYF. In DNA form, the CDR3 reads TGTGCCAGCAGCCGGGACAGGTCCTACGAGCAGTACTTC.

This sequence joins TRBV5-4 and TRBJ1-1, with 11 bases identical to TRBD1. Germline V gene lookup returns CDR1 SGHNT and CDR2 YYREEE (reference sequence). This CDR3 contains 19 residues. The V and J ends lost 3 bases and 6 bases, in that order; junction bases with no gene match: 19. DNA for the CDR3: TGTGCCAGCAGCTCCCCAATGGGGGACAGGGGGAAGGGAGGATCTGAAGCTTTCTTT. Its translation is CASSSPMGDRGKGGSEAFF.

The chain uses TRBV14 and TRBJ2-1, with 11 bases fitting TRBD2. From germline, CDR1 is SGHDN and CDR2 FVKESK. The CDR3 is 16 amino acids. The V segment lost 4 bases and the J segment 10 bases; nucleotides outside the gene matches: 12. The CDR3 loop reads CASSPGLLAGAEEQFF. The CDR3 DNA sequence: TGTGCCAGCAGCCCAGGATTACTAGCGGGAGCTGAAGAGCAGTTCTTC.

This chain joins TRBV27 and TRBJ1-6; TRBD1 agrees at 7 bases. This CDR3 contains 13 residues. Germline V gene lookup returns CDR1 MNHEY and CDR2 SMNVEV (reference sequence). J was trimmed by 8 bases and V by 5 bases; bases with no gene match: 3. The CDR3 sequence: CASSRTGDSPLHF. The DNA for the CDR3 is TGTGCCAGCAGTCGGACAGGTGATTCACCCCTCCACTTT.

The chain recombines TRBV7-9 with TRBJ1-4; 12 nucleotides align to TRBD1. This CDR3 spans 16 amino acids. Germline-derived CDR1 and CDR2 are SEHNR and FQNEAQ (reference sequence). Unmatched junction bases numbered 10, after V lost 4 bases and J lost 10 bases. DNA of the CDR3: TGTGCCAGCAGCTCCGCGCCGGGACAGGGGGCTTTAAAACTGTTTTTT. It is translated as CASSSAPGQGALKLFF.

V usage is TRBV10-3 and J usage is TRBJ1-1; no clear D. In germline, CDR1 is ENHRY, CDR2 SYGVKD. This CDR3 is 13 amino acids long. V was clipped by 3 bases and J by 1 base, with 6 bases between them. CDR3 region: CAISDGRNTEAFF. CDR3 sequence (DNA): TGTGCCATCAGTGACGGTCGGAACACTGAAGCTTTCTTT.

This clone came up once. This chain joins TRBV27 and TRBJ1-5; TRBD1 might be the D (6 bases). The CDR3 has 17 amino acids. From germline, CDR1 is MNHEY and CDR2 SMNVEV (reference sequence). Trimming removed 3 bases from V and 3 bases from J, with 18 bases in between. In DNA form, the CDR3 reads TGTGCCAGCAGTTTTGGAATACAGGGAAGGGTCAATCAGCCCCAGCATTTT. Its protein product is CASSFGIQGRVNQPQHF.

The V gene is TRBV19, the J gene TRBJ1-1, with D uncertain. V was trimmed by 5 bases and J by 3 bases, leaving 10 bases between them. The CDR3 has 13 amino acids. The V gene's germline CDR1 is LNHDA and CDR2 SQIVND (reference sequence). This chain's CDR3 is CASSVKRDTEAFF. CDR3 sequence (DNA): TGTGCCAGTAGTGTTAAGCGGGACACTGAAGCTTTCTTT.